This T cell receptor beta chain was captured in a study of blood T cell repertoires in COVID-19. The germline CDR1 and CDR2 sequences are SQVTM and ANQGSEA. V dropped 8 bases and J dropped 7 bases, with 14 bases sitting between them. The CDR3 extends over 11 amino acids. Repertoires were generated with immunoSEQ multiplex PCR, while TCRdb's copy carries only in-frame clones and drops some. Of 35,000 to 50,000 clones in the sample, about 91% were seen once. J is TRBJ1-2 and V is TRBV29-1; unclear D gene. The sequence derives from a human donor in a cohort sampled during active COVID-19. Material for sequencing was peripheral blood. CDR3 residues: CSSYREGGYTF. CDR3 sequence (DNA): TGCAGCTCATACAGAGAAGGTGGCTACACCTTC.